The 23 T cell receptor beta chains in this list originate from one sample, sequenced in a study of monozygotic twins with cystic fibrosis. Data came from immunoSEQ multiplex PCR; TCRdb stores just in-frame clones and leaves some out. The data hold 30,000 or so clones, with more than 60% observed a single time. Specimen: blood. The source is a girl aged 5 to 17 with cystic fibrosis.

The chain carries TRBV5-1 and TRBJ2-6, with D hard to call. Per the germline V gene, CDR1 is SGHRS and CDR2 is YFSETQ. The CDR3 loop spans 19 amino acids. Trimming took 3 bases from V and 0 from J, leaving 19 bases between them. The DNA of the CDR3 is TGCGCCAGCAGCTGGATCCCGGTGACACCCAGCTCTGGGGCCAACGTCCTGACTTTC. It codes for CASSWIPVTPSSGANVLTF. Using reference TRBV5-1 and TRBJ2-6 for the parts outside the CDR3, the full variable domain is KAGVTQTPRYLIKTRGQQVTLSCSPISGHRSVSWYQQTPGQGLQFLFEYFSETQRNKGNFPGRFSGRQFSNSRSEMNVSTLELGDSALYLCASSWIPVTPSSGANVLTFGAGSRLTVL.

The chain links TRBV25-1 to TRBJ2-5; 7 bases fit TRBD2. Germline values: CDR1 MGHDK, CDR2 SYGVNS. The CDR3 consists of 13 residues. With 6 bases clipped from V and 5 bases from J, the junction kept 6 bases outside the gene matches. The CDR3 region is CASSPTGGETQYF. The CDR3 DNA sequence: TGTGCCAGCAGCCCTACCGGGGGGGAGACCCAGTACTTC. Variable domain in full (rest from reference TRBV25-1 and TRBJ2-5): EADIYQTPRYLVIGTGKKITLECSQTMGHDKMYWYQQDPGMELHLIHYSYGVNSTEKGDLSSESTVSRIRTEHFPLTLESARPSHTSQYLCASSPTGGETQYFGPGTRLLVL.

This chain uses TRBV11-3 with TRBJ2-7; TRBD2 is a possible D gene (5 bases). CDR1 SGHNT and CDR2 YENEEA come from the germline V gene. The CDR3 has 13 residues. V lost 10 bases, J lost 6 bases, and 19 bases lay in between. CDR3 in DNA: TGTGCCAACACTAACGGGAAAGGGCCCGAGCAGTACGTC. Its translation is CANTNGKGPEQYV.

The rearrangement joins TRBV28 to TRBJ2-7, with D uncertain. Germline CDR1 and CDR2: MDHEN and SYDVKM. Between the trimmed V and J ends, which lost 5 bases and 4 bases, there was a span of 6 bases. CDR3 length: 11 residues. The CDR3 coding sequence is TGTGCCAGCAGTCCTCGATACGAGCAGTACTTC. It encodes CASSPRYEQYF.

This chain connects TRBV10-3 to TRBJ2-7; D gene uncertain. Germline V lookup: CDR1 ENHRY, CDR2 SYGVKD. Trimming shortened V by 3 bases and J by 3 bases, and 6 bases separated the two germline ends. The CDR3 has 12 amino acids. CDR3 amino acids: CAISESLYEQYF. The CDR3 nucleotides read TGTGCCATCAGTGAAAGCCTCTACGAGCAGTACTTC.

The chain has TRBV7-9 and TRBJ1-5; D is possibly TRBD1 (5 bases). In germline, CDR1 is SEHNR, CDR2 FQNEAQ (reference sequence). The CDR3 runs 15 residues. With 1 base removed from V and 0 bases from J, the gap between germline ends came to 7 bases. The DNA for the CDR3 is TGTGCCAGCAGCTTAGGGGACGGTAGCAATCAGCCCCAGCATTTT. Protein sequence: CASSLGDGSNQPQHF.

The V and J genes are TRBV15 and TRBJ1-4; possibly TRBD1 for D (5 bases). The CDR3 is made up of 15 amino acids. The germline CDR1 and CDR2 sequences are LNHNV and YYDKDF (reference sequence). Between the trimmed V and J ends, which lost 1 base and 5 bases, there was a span of 11 bases. The CDR3 DNA is TGTGCCACCAGCAGAGTTGACAGAAAAAATGAAAAACTGTTTTTT. It specifies CATSRVDRKNEKLFF.

The V gene is TRBV29-1, the J gene TRBJ2-1; possibly TRBD2 for D (6 bases). The CDR3 spans 12 residues. Germline CDR1 is SQVTM and CDR2 is ANQGSEA. Trimming took off 0 bases at V and 15 bases at J, with 15 bases between the two ends. The CDR3 DNA is TGCAGCGTTGAAGATTGGCGGCAGGGACTGTTCTTC. It specifies CSVEDWRQGLFF.

The chain joins TRBV27 to TRBJ1-1, with D uncertain. V was pared by 5 bases and J by 7 bases, with 14 bases between. The length of the CDR3 is 13 residues. Germline loops: CDR1 MNHEY, CDR2 SMNVEV (reference sequence). The CDR3 DNA is TGTGCCAGCAGTGAATCGAACTTTCTTGAAGCTTTCTTT. Amino acid sequence: CASSESNFLEAFF.

The J gene is TRBJ1-4, the V gene TRBV28; weak D call: TRBD1 (5 bases). Germline V gene sequence: CDR1 MDHEN, CDR2 SYDVKM. The CDR3 extends over 14 amino acids. Trimming took off 5 bases at V and 2 bases at J, with 9 bases between the two ends. The CDR3 is CASSVQVTNEKLFF. The CDR3 DNA is TGTGCCAGCAGTGTACAGGTGACTAATGAAAAACTGTTTTTT.

The chain has TRBV30 and TRBJ2-2; 7 bases fit TRBD1. This CDR3 has 14 amino acids. The germline V gene encodes CDR1 GTSNPN and CDR2 SVGIG (reference sequence). The V gene end was trimmed by 1 base and the J gene end by 4 bases; junction bases not matched to a gene: 3. The CDR3 region is CAWSADRATGELFF. The CDR3 DNA follows: TGTGCCTGGAGTGCCGACAGGGCCACCGGGGAGCTGTTTTTT.

The rearrangement links TRBV21-1 to TRBJ1-1; the table's D call TRBD1 went unverified against the DNA. TRBV21-1 counts as a pseudogene. The CDR3 is 14 residues long. Written as DNA, the CDR3 is TGTGCCAGCAGCATTCCCGGACAGGGTCCTGAAGCTTTCTTT. Translated: CASSIPGQGPEAFF.

The V gene is TRBV2, the J gene TRBJ1-5; D perhaps matches TRBD1 (5 bases). Germline V lookup: CDR1 SNHLY, CDR2 FYNNEI. V was shortened by 2 bases and J by 4 bases, with 9 bases between the two germline ends. This CDR3 comprises 14 residues. The CDR3 protein is CASSERQLNQPQHF. CDR3 DNA sequence: TGTGCCAGCAGTGAAAGACAGTTGAATCAGCCCCAGCATTTT.

The rearrangement joins TRBV15 to TRBJ1-4; D call uncertain. CDR3 size: 16 residues. CDR1 and CDR2 (germline): LNHNV, YYDKDF (reference sequence). Deletions cut 0 bases from V and 4 bases from J, with 12 bases between. The CDR3 loop reads CATSRDSAPFNEKLFF. Written as DNA, the CDR3 is TGTGCCACCAGCAGAGATTCCGCACCCTTTAATGAAAAACTGTTTTTT.

The DNA for the CDR3 is TGTGCCATCAGTGAGTCGGGAAGGGGTACTGAAGCTTTCTTT. Translation gives CAISESGRGTEAFF. The chain is built from TRBV10-3 and TRBJ1-1; a weak D match, TRBD1 (5 bases). CDR1 ENHRY and CDR2 SYGVKD come from the germline V gene. Trimming cost V 0 bases and J 5 bases, with 10 bases left between them. The CDR3 has 14 amino acids.

This chain uses TRBV6-6 with TRBJ1-1; D not resolved. CDR1 is MNHNY and CDR2 is SVGAGI in the germline V gene (reference sequence). The CDR3 length is 15 residues. Trimming took 4 bases from V and 1 from J, leaving 13 bases between them. The CDR3 region is CASSFLPAQNTEAFF. In nucleotides, the CDR3 is TGTGCCAGCAGTTTTCTCCCCGCCCAGAACACTGAAGCTTTCTTT.

The chain joins TRBV5-8 to TRBJ2-7; D is unclear. Trimming took 1 base from V and 10 from J, leaving 12 bases between them. CDR1 SGHTS and CDR2 YDEGEE come from the germline V gene. The CDR3 runs to 12 residues. CDR3 loop: CASSLLAGGQYV. CDR3 in DNA: TGTGCCAGCAGCTTGTTAGCTGGTGGTCAGTACGTC.

The rearrangement links TRBV25-1 to TRBJ1-1; 8 bases line up with TRBD1. This CDR3 has 14 residues. The V and J ends lost 3 bases and 3 bases, in that order; junction bases with no gene match: 3. Germline values: CDR1 MGHDK, CDR2 SYGVNS. The CDR3 spells CASSDKTGDTEAFF. DNA of the CDR3: TGTGCCAGCAGTGATAAGACAGGGGACACTGAAGCTTTCTTT.

The chain couples TRBV28 to TRBJ1-5; 7 bases line up with TRBD1. After removal of 4 bases from V and 0 bases from J, the junction contained 6 bases not matched to a gene. The CDR3 covers 16 residues. From germline, CDR1 is MDHEN and CDR2 SYDVKM. Here the CDR3 DNA reads TGTGCCAGCAGTTCCCGCTACAGGGGTAGCAATCAGCCCCAGCATTTT. This encodes CASSSRYRGSNQPQHF. Full variable domain (remainder filled in from reference TRBV28 and TRBJ1-5): DVKVTQSSRYLVKRTGEKVFLECVQDMDHENMFWYRQDPGLGLRLIYFSYDVKMKEKGDIPEGYSVSREKKERFSLILESASTNQTSMYLCASSSRYRGSNQPQHFGDGTRLSIL.

This chain joins TRBV23-1 and TRBJ2-7, with D possibly TRBD2 on 6 matching bases. TRBV23-1 is designated an ORF whose function remains uncertain. V was cut by 7 bases and J by 4 bases, with 20 bases left in between. The CDR3 is made up of 15 amino acids. The CDR3 DNA is TGCGCCAGCAACTCGGCCTCGGGAGCGCGTTACGAGCAGTACGTC. Translated: CASNSASGARYEQYV.

The chain uses TRBV30 and TRBJ2-2; the match to TRBD2 covers 7 bases. Germline CDR1 and CDR2: GTSNPN and SVGIG (reference sequence). The CDR3 consists of 16 residues. Unmatched junction bases numbered 13, after V lost 4 bases and J lost 5 bases. CDR3 amino acids: CAWKLRLGLETGELFF. The CDR3 nucleotides read TGTGCCTGGAAGTTACGACTTGGACTAGAGACCGGGGAGCTGTTTTTT.

In its sample, this clone was seen a few times. V and J are TRBV20-1 and TRBJ1-2; the D is unclear. Germline assignment: CDR1 DFQATT and CDR2 SNEGSKA (reference sequence). V lost 2 bases to trimming and J lost 3 bases, with 4 bases between them. This CDR3 spans 11 amino acids. The CDR3 DNA follows: TGCAGTGCTAGACCCGACTATGGCTACACCTTC. Its translation is CSARPDYGYTF.

In this sample, this clone turned up a few times. This sequence joins TRBV7-8 and TRBJ1-2, with 7 bases that match TRBD1. The CDR3 is 13 amino acids. Germline V gives CDR1 SGHVS, CDR2 FQNEAQ. After removal of 7 bases from V and 7 bases from J, the junction contained 9 bases not matched to a gene. As DNA, the CDR3 is TGTGCCAGCACGCCGACAGGGTCTGGTGGCTACACCTTC. Amino acids: CASTPTGSGGYTF. The full variable domain, in which reference TRBV7-8 and TRBJ1-2 provide the parts outside the CDR3, is GAGVSQSPRYKVAKRGQDVALRCDPISGHVSLFWYQQALGQGPEFLTYFQNEAQLDKSGLPSDRFFAERPEGSVSTLKIQRTQQEDSAVYLCASTPTGSGGYTFGSGTRLTVV.